This TCR beta chain was retrieved from a study of CD8+CD57+ T cells in acquired aplastic anemia. Whole-study context: Sorted cells (CD4+ and CD8+) yielded DNA amounts that averaged approximately 3 ug. Study observations and caveats: A significant difference in CD8+ Simpson's diversity between patients and controls was not found. Patients and controls shared twenty-nine CD8+ CDR3 sequences.

The V end was cut by 6 bases, the J end by 7 bases, with 27 bases between. The CDR3 has 17 amino acids. CDR1 is ENHRY and CDR2 is SYGVKD in the germline V gene. Sequenced patients had shown CD8+CD57+ cell expansion by flow cytometry. Acquired aplastic anemia of severe grade affected all patients. Genomic DNA was employed as the template in profiling TCR beta VDJ and CDR3. TCRdb re-derived calls from the reads in MiXCR, one entry per CDR3 protein. In the table there are around 150,000 distinct CDR3 sequences, 40% to 50% of which are singletons. A remark on this clonotype: What it binds is not known.

This TCR was sampled from a human donor with aplastic anemia. Sequenced input: sorted CD4+, CD8+, or CD8+CD57+ T cells (not recorded which) from PBMCs. The chain employs TRBV10-3 and TRBJ1-1; D unresolved. CDR3 loop: CAISGLFKSRRLGEAFF. The DNA of the CDR3 is TGTGCCATCAGCGGCCTGTTCAAGAGTCGGCGTCTGGGTGAAGCTTTCTTT.